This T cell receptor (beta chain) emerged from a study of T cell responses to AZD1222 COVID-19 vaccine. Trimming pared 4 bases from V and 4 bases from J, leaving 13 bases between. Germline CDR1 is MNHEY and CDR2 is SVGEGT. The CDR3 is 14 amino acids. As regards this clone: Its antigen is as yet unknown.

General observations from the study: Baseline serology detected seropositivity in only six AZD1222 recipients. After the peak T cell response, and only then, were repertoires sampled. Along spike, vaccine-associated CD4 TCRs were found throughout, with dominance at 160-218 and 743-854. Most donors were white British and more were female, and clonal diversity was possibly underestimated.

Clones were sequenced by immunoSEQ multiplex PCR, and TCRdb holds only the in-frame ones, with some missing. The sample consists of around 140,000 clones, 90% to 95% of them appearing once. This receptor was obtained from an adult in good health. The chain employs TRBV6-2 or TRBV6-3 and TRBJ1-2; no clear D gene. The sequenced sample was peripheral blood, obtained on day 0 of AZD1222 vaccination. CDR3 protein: CASSSYERVYGYTF. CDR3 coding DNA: TGTGCCAGCAGTTCCTACGAGCGGGTCTATGGCTACACCTTC.